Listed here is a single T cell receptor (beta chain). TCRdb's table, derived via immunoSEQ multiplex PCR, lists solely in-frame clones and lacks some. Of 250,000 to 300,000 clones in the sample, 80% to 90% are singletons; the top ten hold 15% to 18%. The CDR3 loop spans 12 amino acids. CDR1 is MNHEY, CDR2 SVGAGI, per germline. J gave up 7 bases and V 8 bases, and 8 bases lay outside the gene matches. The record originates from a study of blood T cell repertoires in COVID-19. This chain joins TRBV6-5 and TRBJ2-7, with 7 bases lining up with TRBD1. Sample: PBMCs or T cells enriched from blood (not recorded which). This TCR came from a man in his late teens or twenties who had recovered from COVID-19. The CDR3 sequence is CASGPRGLEQYF. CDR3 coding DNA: TGTGCCAGCGGACCAAGGGGGCTGGAGCAGTACTTC.